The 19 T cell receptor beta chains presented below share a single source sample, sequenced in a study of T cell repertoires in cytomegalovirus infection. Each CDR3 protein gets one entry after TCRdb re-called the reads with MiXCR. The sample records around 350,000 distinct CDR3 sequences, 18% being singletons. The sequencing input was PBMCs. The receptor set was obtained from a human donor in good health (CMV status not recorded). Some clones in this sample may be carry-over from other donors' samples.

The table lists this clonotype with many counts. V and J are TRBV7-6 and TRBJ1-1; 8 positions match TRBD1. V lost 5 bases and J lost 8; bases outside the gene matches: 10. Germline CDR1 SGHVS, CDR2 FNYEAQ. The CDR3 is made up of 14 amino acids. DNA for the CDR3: TGTGCCAGCAGCCTCGGACAGGGTTCCGCCGAAGCTTTCTTT. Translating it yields CASSLGQGSAEAFF.

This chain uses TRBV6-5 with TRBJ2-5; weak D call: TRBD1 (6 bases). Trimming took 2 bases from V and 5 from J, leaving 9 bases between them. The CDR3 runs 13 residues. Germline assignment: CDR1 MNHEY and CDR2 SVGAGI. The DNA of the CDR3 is TGTGCCAGCAGTTACCGACAGGCGGAGACCCAGTACTTC. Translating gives CASSYRQAETQYF.

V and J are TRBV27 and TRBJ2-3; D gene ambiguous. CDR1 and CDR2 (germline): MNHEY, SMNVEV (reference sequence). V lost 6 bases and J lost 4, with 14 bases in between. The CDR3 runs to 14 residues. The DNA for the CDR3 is TGTGCCAGCAGCCAAAGAGTCTACGCAGATACGCAGTATTTT. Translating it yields CASSQRVYADTQYF.

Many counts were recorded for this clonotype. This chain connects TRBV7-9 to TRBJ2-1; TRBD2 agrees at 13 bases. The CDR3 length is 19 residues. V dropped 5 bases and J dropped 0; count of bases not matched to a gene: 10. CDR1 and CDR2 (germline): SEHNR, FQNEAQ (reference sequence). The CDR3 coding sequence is TGTGCCAGCAGCCCAAGCGCCCGGACTAGCGGGAGCTCCTACAATGAGCAGTTCTTC. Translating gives CASSPSARTSGSSYNEQFF.

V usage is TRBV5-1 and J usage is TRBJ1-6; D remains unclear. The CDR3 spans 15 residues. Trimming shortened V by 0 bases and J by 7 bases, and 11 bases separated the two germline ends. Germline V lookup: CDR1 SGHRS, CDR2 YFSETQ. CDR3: CASSLVATENSPLHF. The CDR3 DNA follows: TGCGCCAGCAGCTTGGTCGCTACGGAAAATTCACCCCTCCACTTT.

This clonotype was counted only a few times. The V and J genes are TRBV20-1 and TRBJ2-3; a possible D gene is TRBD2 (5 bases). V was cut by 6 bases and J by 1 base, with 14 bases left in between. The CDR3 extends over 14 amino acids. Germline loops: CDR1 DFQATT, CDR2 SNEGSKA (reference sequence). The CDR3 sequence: CSATPPRGTDTQYF. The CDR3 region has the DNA TGCAGTGCCACCCCCCCGCGGGGCACAGATACGCAGTATTTT.

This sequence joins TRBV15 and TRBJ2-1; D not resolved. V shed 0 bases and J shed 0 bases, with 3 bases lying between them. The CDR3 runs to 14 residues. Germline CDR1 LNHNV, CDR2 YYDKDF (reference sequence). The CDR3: CATSREGSYNEQFF. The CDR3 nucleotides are TGTGCCACCAGCAGAGAGGGCTCCTACAATGAGCAGTTCTTC.

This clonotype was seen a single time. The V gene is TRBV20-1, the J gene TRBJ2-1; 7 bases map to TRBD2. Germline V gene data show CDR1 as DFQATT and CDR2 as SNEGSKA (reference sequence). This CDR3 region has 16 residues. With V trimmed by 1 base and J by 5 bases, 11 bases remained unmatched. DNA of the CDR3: TGCAGTGCTAGAGGTTCGCTAGCGGAGCGCGACAATGAGCAGTTCTTC. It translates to CSARGSLAERDNEQFF.

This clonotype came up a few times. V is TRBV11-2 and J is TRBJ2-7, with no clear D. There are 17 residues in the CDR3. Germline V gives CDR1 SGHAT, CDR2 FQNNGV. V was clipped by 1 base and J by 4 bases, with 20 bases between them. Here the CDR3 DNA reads TGTGCCAGCAGCTTAGTGACGGGCCGTTTAGTCGTTTACGAGCAGTACTTC. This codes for CASSLVTGRLVVYEQYF.

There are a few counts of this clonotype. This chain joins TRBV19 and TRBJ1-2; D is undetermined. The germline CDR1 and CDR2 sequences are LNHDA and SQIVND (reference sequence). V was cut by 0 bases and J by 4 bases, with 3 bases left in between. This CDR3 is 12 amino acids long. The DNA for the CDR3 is TGTGCCAGTAGTATAGAGGGCTATGGCTACACCTTC. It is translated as CASSIEGYGYTF.

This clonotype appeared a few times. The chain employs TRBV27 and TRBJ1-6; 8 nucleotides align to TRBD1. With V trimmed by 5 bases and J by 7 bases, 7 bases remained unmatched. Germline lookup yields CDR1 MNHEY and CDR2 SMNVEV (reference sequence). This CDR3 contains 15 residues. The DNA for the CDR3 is TGTGCCAGCAGTGTCTGGACAGGGAAGAATTCACCCCTCCACTTT. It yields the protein CASSVWTGKNSPLHF.

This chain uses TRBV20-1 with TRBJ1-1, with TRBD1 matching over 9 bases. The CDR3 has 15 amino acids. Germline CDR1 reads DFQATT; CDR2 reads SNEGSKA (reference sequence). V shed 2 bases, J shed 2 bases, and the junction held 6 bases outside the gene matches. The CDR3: CSARSPGQGNTEAFF. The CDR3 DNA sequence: TGCAGTGCTAGATCTCCGGGACAGGGTAACACTGAAGCTTTCTTT.

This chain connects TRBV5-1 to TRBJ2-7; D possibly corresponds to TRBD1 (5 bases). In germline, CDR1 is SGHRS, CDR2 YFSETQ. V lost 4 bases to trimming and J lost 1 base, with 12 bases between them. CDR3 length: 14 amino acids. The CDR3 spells CASSRTPGSYEQYF. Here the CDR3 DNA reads TGCGCCAGCAGCCGGACACCAGGGTCCTACGAGCAGTACTTC.

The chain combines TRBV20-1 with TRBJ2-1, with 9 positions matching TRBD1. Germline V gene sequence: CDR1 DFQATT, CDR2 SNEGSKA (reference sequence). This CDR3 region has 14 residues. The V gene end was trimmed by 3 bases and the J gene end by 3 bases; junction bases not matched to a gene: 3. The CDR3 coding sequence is TGCAGTGCTAGCCTGGGACAGGGCTACAATGAGCAGTTCTTC. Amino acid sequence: CSASLGQGYNEQFF.

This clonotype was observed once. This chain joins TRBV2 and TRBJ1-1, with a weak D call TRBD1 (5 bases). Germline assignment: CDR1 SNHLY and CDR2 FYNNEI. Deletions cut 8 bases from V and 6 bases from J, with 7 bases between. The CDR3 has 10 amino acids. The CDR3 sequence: CASRGAEAFF. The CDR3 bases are TGTGCCAGCCGGGGGGCTGAAGCTTTCTTT.

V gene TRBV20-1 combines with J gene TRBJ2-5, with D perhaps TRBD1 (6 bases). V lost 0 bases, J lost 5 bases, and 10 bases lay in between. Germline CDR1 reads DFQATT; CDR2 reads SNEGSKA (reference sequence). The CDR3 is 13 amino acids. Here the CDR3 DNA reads TGCAGTGCTAGAGATCTTGGGGGCGAGACCCAGTACTTC. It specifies CSARDLGGETQYF.

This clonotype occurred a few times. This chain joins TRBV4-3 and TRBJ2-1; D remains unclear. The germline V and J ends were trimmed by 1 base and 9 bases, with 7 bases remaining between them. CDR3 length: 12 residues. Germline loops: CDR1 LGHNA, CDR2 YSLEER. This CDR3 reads CASSQGWGEQFF. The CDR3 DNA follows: TGCGCCAGCAGCCAAGGGTGGGGTGAGCAGTTCTTC.

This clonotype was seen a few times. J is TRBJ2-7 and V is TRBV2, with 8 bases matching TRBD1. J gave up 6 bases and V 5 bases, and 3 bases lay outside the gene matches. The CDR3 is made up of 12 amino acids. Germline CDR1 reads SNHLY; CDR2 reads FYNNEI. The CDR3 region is CASSTDRGEQYF. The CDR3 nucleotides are TGTGCCAGCAGTACCGACAGGGGCGAGCAGTACTTC.

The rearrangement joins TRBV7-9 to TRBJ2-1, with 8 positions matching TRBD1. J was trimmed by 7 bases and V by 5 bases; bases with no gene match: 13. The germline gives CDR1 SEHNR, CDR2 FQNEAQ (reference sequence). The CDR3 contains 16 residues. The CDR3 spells CASSPVDRGTGNEQFF. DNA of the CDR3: TGTGCCAGCAGCCCGGTTGACAGGGGTACCGGTAATGAGCAGTTCTTC.